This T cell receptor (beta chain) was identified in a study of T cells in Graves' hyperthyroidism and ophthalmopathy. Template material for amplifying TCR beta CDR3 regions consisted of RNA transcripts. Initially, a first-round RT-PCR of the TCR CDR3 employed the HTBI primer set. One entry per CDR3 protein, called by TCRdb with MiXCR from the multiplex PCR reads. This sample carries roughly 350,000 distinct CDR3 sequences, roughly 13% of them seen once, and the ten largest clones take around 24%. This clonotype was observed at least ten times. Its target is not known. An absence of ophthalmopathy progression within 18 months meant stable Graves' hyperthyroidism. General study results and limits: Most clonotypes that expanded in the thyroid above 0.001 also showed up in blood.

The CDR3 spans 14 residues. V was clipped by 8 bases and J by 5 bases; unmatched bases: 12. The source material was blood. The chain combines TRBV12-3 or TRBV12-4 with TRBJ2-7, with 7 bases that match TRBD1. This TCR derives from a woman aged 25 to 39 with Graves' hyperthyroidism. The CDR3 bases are TGTGCCAGCGGAGCACAGGGGACCGCCCACGAGCAGTACTTC. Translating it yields CASGAQGTAHEQYF.